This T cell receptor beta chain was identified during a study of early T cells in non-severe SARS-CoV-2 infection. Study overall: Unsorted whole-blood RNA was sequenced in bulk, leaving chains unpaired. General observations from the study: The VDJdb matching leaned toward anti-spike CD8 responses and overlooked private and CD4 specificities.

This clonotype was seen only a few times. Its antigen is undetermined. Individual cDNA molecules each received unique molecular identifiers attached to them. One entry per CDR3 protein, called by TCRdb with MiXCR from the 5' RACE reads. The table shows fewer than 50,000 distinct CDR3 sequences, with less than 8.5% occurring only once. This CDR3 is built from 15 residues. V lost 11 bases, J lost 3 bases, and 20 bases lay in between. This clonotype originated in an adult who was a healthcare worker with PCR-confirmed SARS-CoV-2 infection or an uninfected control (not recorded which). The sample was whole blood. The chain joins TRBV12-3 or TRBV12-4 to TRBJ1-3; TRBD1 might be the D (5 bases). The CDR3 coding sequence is TGTGCCGGCTTCGGTGGGGACCTAGATGGAAACACCATATATTTT. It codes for CAGFGGDLDGNTIYF.